The source of this TCR beta chain is a study of T-cell reconstitution after alpha-beta-depleted transplantation in children. Overall study findings and caveats: One year post-transplant, T-cell counts and diversity were largely derived from T cells produced anew. Reported findings indicate that, about two months after transplant, alpha-beta T cells came from several hundred expanded clones, which were derived from non-depleted graft cells. Surviving thymic progenitors and recipient T cells were the source of high TCRbeta diversity at day 60 in some patients.

Trimming took 3 bases from V and 2 from J, leaving 11 bases between them. The CDR3 sequence is 15 residues long. CDR1 is MGHDK and CDR2 is SYGVNS in the germline V gene. A library of TCRbeta sequences, prepared with unique molecular identifiers, was generated. TCRdb re-called the PCR reads with MiXCR, one entry per CDR3 protein. This table has some 87,000 distinct CDR3 sequences, 15% to 17% appearing once. A remark on this clonotype: Its specificity is unknown.

The chain carries TRBV25-1 and TRBJ2-1; TRBD2 might be the D (5 bases). This receptor was identified in a male patient between 2 and 15 years old who had a stem cell transplant for acute lymphoblastic leukemia, so the T cells may come from the graft donor. The material sequenced was PBMCs, mostly from graft donor cells, taken 180 days after TCRalphabeta/CD19-depleted stem cell transplant. The CDR3 DNA is TGTGCCAGCAGTGACCGGGGTAGGACCTACAATGAGCAGTTCTTC. It codes for CASSDRGRTYNEQFF.